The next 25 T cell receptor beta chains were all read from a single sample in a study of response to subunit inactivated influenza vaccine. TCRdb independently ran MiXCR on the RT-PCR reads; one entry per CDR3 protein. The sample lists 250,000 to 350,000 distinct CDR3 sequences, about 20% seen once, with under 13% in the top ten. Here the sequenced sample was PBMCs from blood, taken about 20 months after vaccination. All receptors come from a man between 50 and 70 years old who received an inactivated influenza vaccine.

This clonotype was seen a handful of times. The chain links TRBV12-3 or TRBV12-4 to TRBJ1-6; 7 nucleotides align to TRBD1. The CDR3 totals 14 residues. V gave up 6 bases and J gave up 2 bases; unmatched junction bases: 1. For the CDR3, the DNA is TGTGCCAGCAGACAGGGGCCCTATAATTCACCCCTCCACTTT. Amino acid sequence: CASRQGPYNSPLHF.

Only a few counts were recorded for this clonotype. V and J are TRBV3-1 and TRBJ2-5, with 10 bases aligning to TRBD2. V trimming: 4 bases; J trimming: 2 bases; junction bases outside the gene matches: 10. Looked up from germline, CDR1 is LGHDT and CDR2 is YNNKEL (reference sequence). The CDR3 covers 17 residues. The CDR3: CASSRTTGTSVQETQYF. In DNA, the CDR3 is TGTGCCAGCAGCCGAACAACCGGGACTAGCGTACAAGAGACCCAGTACTTC.

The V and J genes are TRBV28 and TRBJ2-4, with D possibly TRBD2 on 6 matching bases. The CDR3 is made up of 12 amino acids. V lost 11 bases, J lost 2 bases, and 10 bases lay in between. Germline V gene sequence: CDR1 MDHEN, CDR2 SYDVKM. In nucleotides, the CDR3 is TGTGCCCTCCGGGACTCCAAAAACATTCAGTACTTC. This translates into CALRDSKNIQYF. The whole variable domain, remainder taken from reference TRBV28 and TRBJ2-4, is DVKVTQSSRYLVKRTGEKVFLECVQDMDHENMFWYRQDPGLGLRLIYFSYDVKMKEKGDIPEGYSVSREKKERFSLILESASTNQTSMYLCALRDSKNIQYFGAGTRLSVL.

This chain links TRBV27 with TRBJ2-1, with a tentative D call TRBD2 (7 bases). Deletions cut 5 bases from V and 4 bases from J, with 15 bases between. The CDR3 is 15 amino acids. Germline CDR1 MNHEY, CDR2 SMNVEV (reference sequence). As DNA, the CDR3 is TGTGCCAGCAGTCGTTTCGGGGGGCGTTACAATGAGCAGTTCTTC. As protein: CASSRFGGRYNEQFF.

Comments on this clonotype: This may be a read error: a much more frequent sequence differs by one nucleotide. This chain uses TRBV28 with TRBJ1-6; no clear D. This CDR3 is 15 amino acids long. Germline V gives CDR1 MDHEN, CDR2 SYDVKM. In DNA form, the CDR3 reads TGTGCCAGTCGGACGGACTTGAGCTATATTTCACCCCTCCACTTT. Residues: CASRTDLSYISPLHF.

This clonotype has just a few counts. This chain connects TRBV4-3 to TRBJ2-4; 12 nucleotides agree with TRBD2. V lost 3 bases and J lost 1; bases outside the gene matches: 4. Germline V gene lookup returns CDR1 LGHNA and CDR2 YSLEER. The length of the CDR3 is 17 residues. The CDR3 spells CASSQLAGGPAKNIQYF. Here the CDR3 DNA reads TGCGCCAGCAGCCAGCTAGCGGGGGGGCCGGCCAAAAACATTCAGTACTTC.

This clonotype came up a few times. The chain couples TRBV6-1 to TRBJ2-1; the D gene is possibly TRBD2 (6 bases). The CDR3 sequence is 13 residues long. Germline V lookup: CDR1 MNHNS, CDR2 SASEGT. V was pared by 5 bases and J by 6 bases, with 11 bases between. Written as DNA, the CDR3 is TGTGCCAGCAGTAAGGAGACTAGCAATGAGCAGTTCTTC. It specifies CASSKETSNEQFF.

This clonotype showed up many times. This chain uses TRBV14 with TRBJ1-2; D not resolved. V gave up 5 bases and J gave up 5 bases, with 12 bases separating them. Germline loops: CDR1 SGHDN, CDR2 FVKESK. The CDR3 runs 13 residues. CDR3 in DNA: TGTGCCAGCAGCATAGGTGTTGGGTATGGCTACACCTTC. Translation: CASSIGVGYGYTF.

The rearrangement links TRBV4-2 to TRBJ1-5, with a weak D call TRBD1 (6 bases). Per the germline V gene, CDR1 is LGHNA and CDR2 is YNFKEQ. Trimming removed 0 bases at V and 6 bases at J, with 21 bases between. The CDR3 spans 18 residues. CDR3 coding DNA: TGTGCCAGCAGCCAAGATTGGGTGGGAACAGGGTCTGGTCAGCCCCAGCATTTT. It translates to CASSQDWVGTGSGQPQHF.

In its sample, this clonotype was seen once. CDR3 residues: CATSKSPTDNYGYTF. The CDR3, as DNA: TGTGCCACCAGCAAATCTCCAACTGATAACTATGGCTACACCTTC. V gene TRBV15 combines with J gene TRBJ1-2; D call uncertain. The CDR3 extends over 15 amino acids. Germline assignment: CDR1 LNHNV and CDR2 YYDKDF (reference sequence). Trimming cost V 4 bases and J 1 base, with 13 bases left between them.

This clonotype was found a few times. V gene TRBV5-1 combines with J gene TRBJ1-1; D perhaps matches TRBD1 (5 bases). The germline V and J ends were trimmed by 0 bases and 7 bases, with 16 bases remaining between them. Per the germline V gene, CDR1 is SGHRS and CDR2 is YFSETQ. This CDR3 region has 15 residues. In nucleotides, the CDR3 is TGCGCCAGCAGCTTGGGGGGCAGGGCATCTGGTGAAGCTTTCTTT. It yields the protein CASSLGGRASGEAFF. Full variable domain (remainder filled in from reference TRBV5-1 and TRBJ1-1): KAGVTQTPRYLIKTRGQQVTLSCSPISGHRSVSWYQQTPGQGLQFLFEYFSETQRNKGNFPGRFSGRQFSNSRSEMNVSTLELGDSALYLCASSLGGRASGEAFFGQGTRLTVV.

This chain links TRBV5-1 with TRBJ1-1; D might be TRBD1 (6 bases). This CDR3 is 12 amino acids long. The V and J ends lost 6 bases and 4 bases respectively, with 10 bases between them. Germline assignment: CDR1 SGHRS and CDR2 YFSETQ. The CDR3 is CASTQGGTEAFF. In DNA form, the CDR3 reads TGCGCCAGCACCCAAGGGGGCACTGAAGCTTTCTTT.

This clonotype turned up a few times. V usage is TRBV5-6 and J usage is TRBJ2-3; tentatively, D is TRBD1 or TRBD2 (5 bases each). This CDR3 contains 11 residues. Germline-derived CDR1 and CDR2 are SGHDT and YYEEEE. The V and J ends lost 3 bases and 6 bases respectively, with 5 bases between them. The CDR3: CASSWGDTQYF. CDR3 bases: TGTGCCAGCAGCTGGGGGGATACGCAGTATTTT.

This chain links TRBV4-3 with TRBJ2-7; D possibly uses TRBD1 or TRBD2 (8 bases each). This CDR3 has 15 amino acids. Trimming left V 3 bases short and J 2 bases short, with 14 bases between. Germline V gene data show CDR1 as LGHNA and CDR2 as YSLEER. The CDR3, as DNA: TGCGCCAGCAGCCATAGCGGGACAGGTCCCTACGAGCAGTACTTC. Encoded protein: CASSHSGTGPYEQYF.

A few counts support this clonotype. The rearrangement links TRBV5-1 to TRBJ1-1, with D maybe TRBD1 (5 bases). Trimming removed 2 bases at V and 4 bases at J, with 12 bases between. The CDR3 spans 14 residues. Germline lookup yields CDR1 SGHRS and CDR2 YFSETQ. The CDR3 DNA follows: TGCGCCAGCAGCTTCGCAGGGACCTTCACTGAAGCTTTCTTT. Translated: CASSFAGTFTEAFF.

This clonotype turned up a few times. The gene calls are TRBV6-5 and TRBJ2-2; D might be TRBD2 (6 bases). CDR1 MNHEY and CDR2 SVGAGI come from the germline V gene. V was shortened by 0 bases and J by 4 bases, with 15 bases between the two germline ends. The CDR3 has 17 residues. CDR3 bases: TGTGCCAGCAGTTACTCGCGTCAGCGGGTGCCCACCGGGGAGCTGTTTTTT. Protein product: CASSYSRQRVPTGELFF.

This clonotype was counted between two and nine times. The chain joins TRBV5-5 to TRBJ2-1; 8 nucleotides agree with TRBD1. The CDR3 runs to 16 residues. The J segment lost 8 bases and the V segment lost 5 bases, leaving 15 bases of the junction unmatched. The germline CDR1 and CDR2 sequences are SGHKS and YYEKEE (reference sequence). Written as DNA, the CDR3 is TGTGCCAGCAGTCGCGGACAGGGAGGACGTTGGGATGAGCAGTTCTTC. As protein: CASSRGQGGRWDEQFF.

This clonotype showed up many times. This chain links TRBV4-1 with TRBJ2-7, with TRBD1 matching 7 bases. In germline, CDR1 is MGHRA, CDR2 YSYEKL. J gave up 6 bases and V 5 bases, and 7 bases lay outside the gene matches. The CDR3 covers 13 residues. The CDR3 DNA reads TGCGCCAGCAGCTTCCACAGGGGTACCGAGCAGTACTTC. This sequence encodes CASSFHRGTEQYF.

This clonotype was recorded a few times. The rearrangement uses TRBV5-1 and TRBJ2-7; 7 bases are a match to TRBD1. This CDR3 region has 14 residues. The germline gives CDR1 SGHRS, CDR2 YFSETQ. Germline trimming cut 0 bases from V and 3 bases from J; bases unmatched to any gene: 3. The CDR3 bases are TGCGCCAGCAGCTTGGTGGGGACAGACTACGAGCAGTACTTC. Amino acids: CASSLVGTDYEQYF.

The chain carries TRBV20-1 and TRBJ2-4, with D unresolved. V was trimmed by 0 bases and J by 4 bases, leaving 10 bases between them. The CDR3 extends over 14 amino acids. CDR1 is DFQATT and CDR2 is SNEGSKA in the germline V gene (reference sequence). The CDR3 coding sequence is TGCAGTGCTAGAGAACGACTCGTTAAAAACATTCAGTACTTC. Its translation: CSARERLVKNIQYF.

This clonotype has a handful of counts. The CDR3 here is CASSSPGQRDIQYF. As DNA, the CDR3 is TGTGCCAGCAGTTCTCCGGGCCAACGCGACATTCAGTACTTC. The genes are TRBV28 and TRBJ2-4, with unresolved D. Germline values: CDR1 MDHEN, CDR2 SYDVKM. V lost 4 bases and J lost 8, with 15 bases in between. This CDR3 comprises 14 residues.

CDR3 sequence (DNA): TGTGCCAGCAGTTTATTTGAGGGGTCGGCTTATGGCTACACCTTC. Its translation is CASSLFEGSAYGYTF. The chain recombines TRBV28 with TRBJ1-2, with D perhaps matching TRBD1 (5 bases). Germline CDR1 reads MDHEN; CDR2 reads SYDVKM. This CDR3 contains 15 residues. The ends were cut back, 1 base at V and 5 bases at J, with 14 bases in the middle.

In nucleotides, the CDR3 is TGTGCCAGCTCGCCGGACAGGGCGAACTATGGCTACACCTTC. Residues: CASSPDRANYGYTF. V usage is TRBV18 and J usage is TRBJ1-2; TRBD1 matches at 8 bases. With 6 bases clipped from V and 2 bases from J, the junction kept 5 bases outside the gene matches. CDR1 is KGHSH and CDR2 is LQKENI in the germline V gene. There are 14 residues in the CDR3.

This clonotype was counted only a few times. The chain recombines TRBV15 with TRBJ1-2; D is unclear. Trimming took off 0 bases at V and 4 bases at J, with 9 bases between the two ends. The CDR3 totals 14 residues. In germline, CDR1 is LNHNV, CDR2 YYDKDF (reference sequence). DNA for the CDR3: TGTGCCACCAGCAGAGATTTGGCCGCCTATGGCTACACCTTC. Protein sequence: CATSRDLAAYGYTF.

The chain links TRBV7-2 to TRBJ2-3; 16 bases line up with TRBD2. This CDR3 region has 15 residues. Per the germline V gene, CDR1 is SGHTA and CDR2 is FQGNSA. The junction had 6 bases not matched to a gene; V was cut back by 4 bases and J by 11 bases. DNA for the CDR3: TGTACCAGCAGCTCCGGGACTAGCGGGAGGGCCGGGCAGTATTTT. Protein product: CTSSSGTSGRAGQYF.